The T cell receptor (beta chain) under discussion was sequenced for a study of T cells in Graves' hyperthyroidism and ophthalmopathy. The investigators amplified TCR beta CDR3 regions from RNA transcripts. A set of HTBI primers served as the primers for a first-round RT-PCR of the TCR CDR3. TCRdb itself ran the multiplex PCR reads through MiXCR, one entry per CDR3 protein. The data contain around 300,000 distinct CDR3 sequences, approximately 15% of them singletons. This CDR3 has 16 residues. Trimming took off 1 base at V and 1 base at J, with 11 bases between the two ends. Looked up from germline, CDR1 is SGHDN and CDR2 is FVKESK. Study findings and constraints: Blood held most thyroid clonotypes expanded above 0.001 frequency.

This clonotype was seen more than once but under ten times. As yet, its antigen is unknown. Sequencing was carried out using blood. The source of this sequence is a woman in her 30s with Graves' hyperthyroidism. The genes are TRBV14 and TRBJ2-4; D not resolved. The CDR3 sequence is CASSQGRARAKNIQYF. The CDR3 bases are TGTGCCAGCAGCCAAGGTCGGGCCAGGGCCAAAAACATTCAGTACTTC.